What follows are 28 T cell receptor beta chains derived from one specimen sequenced in a study of T-cell reconstitution after alpha-beta-depleted transplantation in children. Library preparation (for TCRbeta) was performed with unique molecular identifiers. TCRdb processed the PCR reads anew with MiXCR; each CDR3 protein has one entry. The data contain about 580,000 distinct CDR3 sequences, roughly 23% of them singletons. The sample here was PBMCs, mostly from graft donor cells, taken 360 days after TCRalphabeta/CD19-depleted stem cell transplant. These receptors were taken from a boy younger than two who had a stem cell transplant for acute myeloid leukemia, so the T cells may come from the graft donor.

This clonotype was seen a handful of times. The chain recombines TRBV12-3 or TRBV12-4 with TRBJ1-4, with 7 bases matching TRBD1. CDR3 size: 14 residues. The V and J ends lost 6 bases and 8 bases, in that order; junction bases with no gene match: 9. DNA for the CDR3: TGTGCCAGCAGATCGACAGGGAGAGTCGAAAAACTGTTTTTT. The encoded protein is CASRSTGRVEKLFF.

Ten or more counts support this clonotype. This chain links TRBV7-3 with TRBJ1-2, with a possible D match to TRBD1 (5 bases). The CDR3 runs to 14 residues. Germline CDR1 and CDR2: SGHTA and FQGTGA. V lost 11 bases and J 2 bases, leaving 18 bases between the germline ends. CDR3 nucleotides: TGTGCCGGCGGGGGGGACCGATCGAACTATGGCTACACCTTC. Its protein product is CAGGGDRSNYGYTF.

At least ten counts were recorded for this clonotype. J is TRBJ2-7 and V is TRBV7-2; D is uncertain. The germline V and J ends were trimmed by 2 bases and 6 bases, with 5 bases remaining between them. The germline V gene encodes CDR1 SGHTA and CDR2 FQGNSA. The CDR3 length is 11 residues. CDR3 in amino acids: CASSLISEQYF. The CDR3 region has the DNA TGTGCCAGCAGCTTAATCAGCGAGCAGTACTTC.

This clonotype was detected only once. The genes are TRBV9 and TRBJ2-5; 7 bases map to TRBD1. Germline lookup yields CDR1 SGDLS and CDR2 YYNGEE. Trimming removed 2 bases from V and 5 bases from J; junction bases left unmatched: 6. The length of the CDR3 is 14 residues. The CDR3 DNA is TGTGCCAGCAGCGTCGGGGACAGATGGGAGACCCAGTACTTC. Translated: CASSVGDRWETQYF.

V usage is TRBV5-6 and J usage is TRBJ2-1, with 9 bases identical to TRBD1. The CDR3 totals 17 residues. The V segment lost 2 bases and the J segment 4 bases; nucleotides outside the gene matches: 10. Germline V gene lookup returns CDR1 SGHDT and CDR2 YYEEEE. The CDR3 bases are TGTGCCAGCAGCTTCCCCGCTGGGACAGGGCCGTACAATGAGCAGTTCTTC. Amino acids: CASSFPAGTGPYNEQFF.

The chain uses TRBV7-8 and TRBJ2-3; a possible D gene is TRBD1 (6 bases). The V end lost 5 bases, the J end lost 0 bases, and 12 bases lay between the germline ends. CDR1 is SGHVS, CDR2 FQNEAQ, per germline. The CDR3 has 15 residues. The CDR3 loop is CASSAGEASTDTQYF. The DNA for the CDR3 is TGTGCCAGCAGCGCAGGGGAAGCTAGCACAGATACGCAGTATTTT.

This clonotype was counted only a few times. This chain connects TRBV7-9 to TRBJ2-3, with D tentatively TRBD2 (5 bases). CDR3 length: 12 residues. V lost 1 base, J lost 10 bases, and 9 bases lay in between. Germline assignment: CDR1 SEHNR and CDR2 FQNEAQ (reference sequence). CDR3 nucleotide sequence: TGTGCCAGCAGCTTAGAACTAGTGCCGCAGTATTTT. Protein: CASSLELVPQYF.

The table lists this clonotype with a few counts. The chain links TRBV20-1 to TRBJ2-3; D gene uncertain. Per the germline V gene, CDR1 is DFQATT and CDR2 is SNEGSKA (reference sequence). V was trimmed by 1 base and J by 0 bases, leaving 17 bases between them. CDR3 size: 17 residues. CDR3 nucleotides: TGCAGTGCTAGAGTGGGGAACGACAATCCTAGCACAGATACGCAGTATTTT. This translates into CSARVGNDNPSTDTQYF.

This clonotype was picked up many times. The rearrangement links TRBV11-2 to TRBJ2-5; 13 nucleotides line up with TRBD2. Germline CDR1 and CDR2: SGHAT and FQNNGV. Trimming cost V 7 bases and J 0 bases; bases outside gene matches: 11. The CDR3 contains 18 residues. Here the CDR3 DNA reads TGTGCCAGCACCAGGTCATGGGGGACTAGCGGGGACCAAGAGACCCAGTACTTC. Protein sequence: CASTRSWGTSGDQETQYF.

The chain employs TRBV29-1 and TRBJ1-2; TRBD1 is a possible D gene (5 bases). CDR1 SQVTM and CDR2 ANQGSEA come from the germline V gene. The CDR3 loop spans 12 amino acids. V was cut by 0 bases and J by 5 bases, with 7 bases left in between. CDR3 sequence (DNA): TGCAGCGTTGAAGATCGACAGTATGGCTACACCTTC. The encoded protein is CSVEDRQYGYTF.

This clonotype appeared many times. This sequence joins TRBV7-2 and TRBJ2-5; tentatively, D is TRBD2 (5 bases). Per the germline V gene, CDR1 is SGHTA and CDR2 is FQGNSA. The CDR3 totals 15 residues. The V gene lost 5 bases and the J gene lost 2 bases, with 15 bases spanning the gap. The CDR3 DNA reads as TGTGCCAGCAGCCGACTGGGCGGACTGCAAGAGACCCAGTACTTC. Protein sequence: CASSRLGGLQETQYF.

This clonotype came up many times. The V gene is TRBV12-3 or TRBV12-4, the J gene TRBJ1-6, with a possible D match to TRBD1 (6 bases). The CDR3 totals 14 residues. Trimming cost V 3 bases and J 8 bases, with 11 bases left between them. CDR3 DNA sequence: TGTGCCAGCAGTTTCAGGGGTAGGGATTCACCCCTCCACTTT. Protein product: CASSFRGRDSPLHF.

This clonotype was found many times. This chain joins TRBV6-2 or TRBV6-3 and TRBJ2-3; tentatively, D is TRBD1 (6 bases). The CDR3 totals 17 residues. Trimming took 5 bases from V and 2 from J, leaving 20 bases between them. The germline V gene encodes CDR1 MNHEY and CDR2 SVGEGT. DNA for the CDR3: TGTGCCAGCAGTAAGGGGGTCCTAACCCAAATCACAGATACGCAGTATTTT. This codes for CASSKGVLTQITDTQYF.

This clonotype has a handful of counts. The chain carries TRBV4-3 and TRBJ2-2, with 7 bases that match TRBD2. After removal of 3 bases from V and 0 bases from J, the junction contained 10 bases not matched to a gene. The V gene's germline CDR1 is LGHNA and CDR2 YSLEER. The CDR3 contains 18 residues. The CDR3 reads CASSQSFKRGANTGELFF. The CDR3 region has the DNA TGCGCCAGCAGCCAGTCCTTTAAGCGGGGCGCGAACACCGGGGAGCTGTTTTTT.

This clonotype appeared many times. V gene TRBV29-1 combines with J gene TRBJ2-2, with D unclear. The CDR3 runs to 12 residues. V was pared by 5 bases and J by 2 bases, with 6 bases between. Per germline, CDR1 SQVTM and CDR2 ANQGSEA. The CDR3 region has the DNA TGCAGCGTTATAGGAAACACCGGGGAGCTGTTTTTT. Translation: CSVIGNTGELFF.

This clonotype showed up many times. The chain joins TRBV12-3 or TRBV12-4 to TRBJ2-5; TRBD1 matches at 7 bases. V lost 6 bases to trimming and J lost 1 base; unmatched junction nucleotides: 5. The CDR3 has 14 amino acids. CDR3 sequence (DNA): TGTGCCAGCAGCACGAGACAGGGCCAAGAGACCCAGTACTTC. Amino acids: CASSTRQGQETQYF.

The chain joins TRBV12-3 or TRBV12-4 to TRBJ2-2; tentative D call: TRBD1 (6 bases). Trimming left V 3 bases short and J 5 bases short, with 13 bases between. The CDR3 length is 15 residues. The CDR3 DNA is TGTGCCAGCAGTTTTGGGGGCGGTGGGACCGGGGAGCTGTTTTTT. Translating it yields CASSFGGGGTGELFF.

This clonotype was recorded a few times. The V and J genes are TRBV12-3 or TRBV12-4 and TRBJ1-4; 8 bases match TRBD1. V lost 5 bases, J lost 5 bases, and 4 bases stayed unmatched. This CDR3 has 14 amino acids. The CDR3 nucleotides read TGTGCCAGCAGTGAGGGACAGGCAAATGAAAAACTGTTTTTT. This encodes CASSEGQANEKLFF.

This clonotype has a handful of counts. J is TRBJ1-1 and V is TRBV29-1; TRBD1 might be the D (5 bases). Trimming left V 0 bases short and J 5 bases short, with 13 bases between. The CDR3 totals 14 residues. The germline V gene has CDR1 SQVTM and CDR2 ANQGSEA. CDR3 nucleotides: TGCAGCGTTGAAGAGATCGGGGGTCGGACTGAAGCTTTCTTT. Its protein is CSVEEIGGRTEAFF.

This clonotype was detected many times. The chain is built from TRBV4-1 and TRBJ2-2; possibly TRBD2 for D (5 bases). This CDR3 is built from 16 residues. Germline lookup yields CDR1 MGHRA and CDR2 YSYEKL. The germline V and J ends were trimmed by 4 bases and 4 bases, with 16 bases remaining between them. In DNA form, the CDR3 reads TGCGCCAGCAGCCCTCCCCGGGGAGCAGGCACCGGGGAGCTGTTTTTT. As protein: CASSPPRGAGTGELFF.

The chain employs TRBV5-5 and TRBJ2-3; tentative D call: TRBD1 (6 bases). With 3 bases removed from V and 2 bases from J, the gap between germline ends came to 13 bases. Germline V CDR1 and CDR2: SGHKS, YYEKEE (reference sequence). The CDR3 sequence is 15 residues long. CDR3 DNA: TGTGCCAGCAGCTACCCGGGACACCTCACAGATACGCAGTATTTT. Its protein product is CASSYPGHLTDTQYF.

The sample holds many counts of this clonotype. The rearrangement links TRBV20-1 to TRBJ2-3, with D uncertain. The CDR3 extends over 15 amino acids. CDR1 and CDR2 (germline): DFQATT, SNEGSKA (reference sequence). V was pared by 4 bases and J by 1 base, with 15 bases between. The DNA of the CDR3 is TGCAGTGCTACTCCGGTAGCTTGGGGCACAGATACGCAGTATTTT. Amino acid sequence: CSATPVAWGTDTQYF.

This clonotype was seen repeatedly, ten times or more. The chain links TRBV2 to TRBJ1-5; D perhaps matches TRBD1 (5 bases). In germline, CDR1 is SNHLY, CDR2 FYNNEI. The V gene lost 6 bases and the J gene lost 2 bases, with 14 bases spanning the gap. This CDR3 spans 15 amino acids. CDR3 nucleotide sequence: TGTGCCAGCAGCCCCGCGGGGGAGGGCAATCAGCCCCAGCATTTT. Protein: CASSPAGEGNQPQHF.

In its sample, this clonotype was seen many times. The CDR3 here is CSASRGVETQYF. The DNA of the CDR3 is TGCAGTGCTAGCCGGGGGGTTGAGACCCAGTACTTC. This chain joins TRBV20-1 and TRBJ2-5; 7 bases agree with TRBD2. The CDR3 sequence is 12 residues long. Germline lookup yields CDR1 DFQATT and CDR2 SNEGSKA (reference sequence). V was clipped by 3 bases and J by 5 bases; unmatched bases: 3.

This clonotype was seen ten or more times. The chain is built from TRBV4-1 and TRBJ1-2; 7 bases are a match to TRBD1. J was trimmed by 3 bases and V by 3 bases; bases with no gene match: 10. The CDR3 has 16 residues. In germline, CDR1 is MGHRA, CDR2 YSYEKL. Here the CDR3 DNA reads TGCGCCAGCAGCCAGGGACAGACAGAGTCTTACTATGGCTACACCTTC. Protein sequence: CASSQGQTESYYGYTF.

The chain links TRBV4-1 to TRBJ1-3; D unclear. V was trimmed by 3 bases and J by 2 bases, leaving 11 bases between them. There are 15 residues in the CDR3. Germline V gene sequence: CDR1 MGHRA, CDR2 YSYEKL. The CDR3 loop is CASSQRRAPGNTIYF. Here the CDR3 DNA reads TGCGCCAGCAGCCAGCGACGGGCCCCTGGAAACACCATATATTTT.

This clonotype was recorded a few times. The chain carries TRBV11-2 and TRBJ2-5; D ambiguous. The length of the CDR3 is 17 residues. The germline V gene encodes CDR1 SGHAT and CDR2 FQNNGV. The ends were cut back, 0 bases at V and 2 bases at J, with 16 bases in the middle. The CDR3 sequence is CASSLDITPVQQETQYF. The CDR3 region has the DNA TGTGCCAGCAGCTTAGATATAACCCCGGTACAGCAAGAGACCCAGTACTTC.

There are many counts of this clonotype. CDR3 loop: CASSLNSPLHF. The CDR3 DNA sequence: TGTGCCAGCAGTTTAAATTCACCCCTCCACTTT. This chain connects TRBV12-3 or TRBV12-4 to TRBJ1-6, with no clear D. Trimming stripped 2 bases from V and 7 bases from J, with 0 bases between. The CDR3 totals 11 residues.